This T cell receptor beta chain was sequenced in a study of blood T cell repertoires in COVID-19. Study background: The analysed material was cDNA or gDNA that came from T cells, B-cell-depleted T cells, or PBMCs.

As originally analysed: Amplification of reference gene primers was used by the study to estimate nucleated cell counts. Generated by immunoSEQ multiplex PCR, the TCRdb table keeps only in-frame clones and is missing some. V, J and clone size derive from that table, while D and trimming were established from the DNA sequence. Of more than 85,000 clones in the sample, about 91% were seen once. This clone is a singleton in its sample. The CDR3 runs 15 residues. Germline CDR1 reads WNHNN; CDR2 reads SYGVQD (reference sequence). Trimming took 6 bases from V and 5 from J; bases not matched to a gene: 8. Sample: peripheral blood. This clonotype was sampled from a man aged 50 to 60 with COVID-19, enrolled during active disease. The J gene is TRBJ2-1, the V gene TRBV10-1; 9 bases match TRBD1. The CDR3 region has the DNA TGCGCCAGCAGACAGGGGGCCTTCAGGAACAATGAGCAGTTCTTC. As protein: CASRQGAFRNNEQFF.